This TCR beta chain was sequenced in a study of graft-versus-host responses after intestinal transplantation. Background on the study: Every recipient had anti-thymocyte globulin induction and two to three years of tacrolimus plus steroids.

On this clone itself: The antigen is undetermined.

TCRdb's copy holds only in-frame clones and misses some; the assay was immunoSEQ multiplex PCR. The table records about 35,000 clones, roughly 93% of them present only once. CDR3 length: 11 amino acids. Per the germline V gene, CDR1 is MNHEY and CDR2 is SMNVEV (reference sequence). V was pared by 8 bases and J by 5 bases, with 9 bases between. Sequenced material: unstimulated CD8+ T cells sorted from spleen or lymph node cells, taken before transplant. The receptor's source is a human donor who was the organ donor for an intestinal transplant. The rearrangement links TRBV27 to TRBJ2-5; a possible D gene is TRBD2 (6 bases). CDR3 in amino acids: CASALAETQYF. For the CDR3, the DNA is TGTGCCAGCGCCCTAGCGGAGACCCAGTACTTC.